The rows below give T cell receptor beta chains drawn from one sample of a study of blood T cell repertoires in COVID-19. Assay: immunoSEQ multiplex PCR; the TCRdb copy retains only in-frame clones and omits some. The sample has just over 200,000 clones, just over 85% seen once. Sequenced material: peripheral blood. The origin of the receptors is a man at least 80 years old with acute or convalescent COVID-19. CDR3s include the opening cysteine and the closing phenylalanine or tryptophan. Fields, in order: clone size, J gene, D gene, V gene, CDR3 protein, CDR3 DNA. The D gene is left open where the match is weak. Where a row states a size, it is once, few, many or the class of an expanded clone; other rows omit it.

NA | TRBJ1-4 | NA | TRBV6-2/TRBV6-3 | CASSEQGRVEKLFF | TGTGCCAGCAGTGAGCAGGGCCGAGTTGAAAAACTGTTTTTT
NA | TRBJ2-5 | TRBD2 | TRBV19 | CASSIGLAGETQYF | TGTGCCAGTAGTATAGGACTAGCGGGAGAGACCCAGTACTTC
few | TRBJ1-5 | NA | TRBV7-8 | CASSLALRAYQPQHF | TGTGCCAGCAGCTTAGCGCTCAGGGCCTATCAGCCCCAGCATTTT
NA | TRBJ2-5 | NA | TRBV10-2 | CASRRQVQETQYF | TGCGCCAGCAGAAGACAGGTCCAAGAGACCCAGTACTTC
few | TRBJ1-6 | TRBD1 | TRBV6-6 | CASSPVTGVNSPLHF | TGTGCCAGCAGCCCTGTTACAGGGGTTAATTCACCCCTCCACTTT
NA | TRBJ2-3 | TRBD1 | TRBV5-5 | CASRQQPGQGTDTQYF | TGTGCCAGCAGACAACAGCCGGGACAGGGCACAGATACGCAGTATTTT
NA | TRBJ1-5 | NA | TRBV19 | CASTQDSGRSNQPQHF | TGTGCCAGTACCCAGGACAGCGGGAGAAGCAATCAGCCCCAGCATTTT
few | TRBJ2-2 | NA | TRBV18 | CASSPPSNTGELFF | TGTGCCAGCTCACCACCGTCAAACACCGGGGAGCTGTTTTTT
NA | TRBJ2-1 | TRBD2 | TRBV7-3 | CASSSYATSGSNEQFF | TGTGCCAGCAGCAGCTACGCGACTAGCGGGAGTAATGAGCAGTTCTTC
NA | TRBJ1-5 | NA | TRBV12-3/TRBV12-4 | CASRRTNQPQHF | TGTGCCAGCAGACGGACTAATCAGCCCCAGCATTTT